This TCR beta chain was recovered during a study of T cell changes during pregnancy in multiple sclerosis. Measured with immunoSEQ multiplex PCR; TCRdb has only the in-frame clones, and not every one. The table includes approximately 50,000 clones, approximately 91% detected once. J was trimmed by 5 bases and V by 6 bases; bases with no gene match: 16. This CDR3 contains 17 residues. Germline V lookup: CDR1 LNHDA, CDR2 SQIVND (reference sequence). This clone appeared a single time. The genes are TRBV19 and TRBJ1-2; 9 bases are shared with TRBD1. The sample here was CD8+ T cells from peripheral blood mononuclear cells, taken after pregnancy. This TCR was recovered from a female donor with multiple sclerosis, enrolled in a pregnancy study. The CDR3 DNA reads as TGTGCCAGTAGCGAGTGGATGGACAGGGGACCAAGTTATGGCTACACCTTC. This gives the protein CASSEWMDRGPSYGYTF.